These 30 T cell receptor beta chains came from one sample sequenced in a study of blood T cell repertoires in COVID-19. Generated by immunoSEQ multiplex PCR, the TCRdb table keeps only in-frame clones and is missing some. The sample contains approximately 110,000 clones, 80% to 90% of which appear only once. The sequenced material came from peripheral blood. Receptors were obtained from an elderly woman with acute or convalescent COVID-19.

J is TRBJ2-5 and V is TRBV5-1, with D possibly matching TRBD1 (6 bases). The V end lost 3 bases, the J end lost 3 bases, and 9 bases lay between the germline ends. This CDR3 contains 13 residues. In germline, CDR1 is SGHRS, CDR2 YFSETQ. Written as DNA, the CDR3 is TGCGCCAGCAGCTACACAGGGAAAGAGACCCAGTACTTC. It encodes CASSYTGKETQYF.

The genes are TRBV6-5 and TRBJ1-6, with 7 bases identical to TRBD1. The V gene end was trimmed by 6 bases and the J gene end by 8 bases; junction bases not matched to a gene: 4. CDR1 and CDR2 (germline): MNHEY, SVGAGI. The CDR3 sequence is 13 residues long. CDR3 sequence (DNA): TGTGCCAGCAGATACGACAGGGATTCACCCCTCCACTTT. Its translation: CASRYDRDSPLHF.

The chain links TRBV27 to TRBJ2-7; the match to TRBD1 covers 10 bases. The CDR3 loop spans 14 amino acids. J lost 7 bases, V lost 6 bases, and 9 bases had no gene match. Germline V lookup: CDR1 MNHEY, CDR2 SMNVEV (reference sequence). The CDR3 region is CASSFQTGGGEQYF. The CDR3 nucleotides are TGTGCCAGCAGCTTCCAGACAGGGGGCGGGGAGCAGTACTTC.

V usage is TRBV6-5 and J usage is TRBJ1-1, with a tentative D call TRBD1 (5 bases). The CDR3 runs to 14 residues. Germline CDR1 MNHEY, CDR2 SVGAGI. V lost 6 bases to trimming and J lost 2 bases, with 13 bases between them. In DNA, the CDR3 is TGTGCCAGCAGAAGACAGTCCCTCAACACTGAAGCTTTCTTT. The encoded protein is CASRRQSLNTEAFF.

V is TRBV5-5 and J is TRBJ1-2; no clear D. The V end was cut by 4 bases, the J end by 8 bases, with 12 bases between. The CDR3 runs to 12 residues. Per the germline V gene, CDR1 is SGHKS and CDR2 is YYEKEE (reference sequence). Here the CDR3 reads CASSRQMRGYTF. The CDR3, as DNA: TGTGCCAGCAGCCGTCAAATGAGGGGCTACACCTTC.

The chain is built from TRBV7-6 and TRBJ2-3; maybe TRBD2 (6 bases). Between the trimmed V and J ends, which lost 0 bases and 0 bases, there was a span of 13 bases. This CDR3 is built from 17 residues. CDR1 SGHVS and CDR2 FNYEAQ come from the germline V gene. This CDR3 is CASSLAVSSASTDTQYF. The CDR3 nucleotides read TGTGCCAGCAGCTTAGCGGTGTCTAGCGCTAGCACAGATACGCAGTATTTT.

CDR3 DNA: TGTGCCAGCAGTTCCCTCGGGGGGGGCGTATTCTATGGCTACACCTTC. This encodes CASSSLGGGVFYGYTF. The chain has TRBV6-5 and TRBJ1-2, with TRBD1 as a possible D gene (6 bases). The CDR3 length is 16 residues. CDR1 and CDR2 from the germline V gene are MNHEY and SVGAGI. The V end lost 4 bases, the J end lost 4 bases, and 19 bases lay between the germline ends.

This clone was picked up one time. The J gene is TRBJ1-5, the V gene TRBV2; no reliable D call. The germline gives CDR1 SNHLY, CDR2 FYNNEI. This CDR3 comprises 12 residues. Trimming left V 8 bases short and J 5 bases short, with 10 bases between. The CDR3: CASAGYYQPQHF. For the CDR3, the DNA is TGTGCCAGCGCGGGGTACTATCAGCCCCAGCATTTT.

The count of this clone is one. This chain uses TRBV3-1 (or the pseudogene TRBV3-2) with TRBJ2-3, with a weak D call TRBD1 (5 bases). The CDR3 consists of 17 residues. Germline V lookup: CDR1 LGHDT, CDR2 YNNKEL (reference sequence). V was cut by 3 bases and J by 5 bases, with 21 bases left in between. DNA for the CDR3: TGTGCCAGCAGCCATGGAAGGGGCCTGGAAGGTGGAGATACGCAGTATTTT. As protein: CASSHGRGLEGGDTQYF.

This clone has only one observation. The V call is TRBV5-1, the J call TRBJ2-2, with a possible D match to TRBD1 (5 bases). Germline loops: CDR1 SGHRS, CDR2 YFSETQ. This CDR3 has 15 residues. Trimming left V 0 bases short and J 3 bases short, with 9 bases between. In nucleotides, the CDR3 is TGCGCCAGCAGCTTGGGGGGCTCTTACACCGGGGAGCTGTTTTTT. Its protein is CASSLGGSYTGELFF.

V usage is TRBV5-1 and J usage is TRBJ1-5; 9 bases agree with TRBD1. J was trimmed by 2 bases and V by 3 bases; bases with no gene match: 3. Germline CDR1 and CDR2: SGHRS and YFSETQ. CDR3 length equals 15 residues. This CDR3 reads CASSWGQGGNQPQHF. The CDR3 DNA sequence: TGCGCCAGCAGCTGGGGACAGGGTGGCAATCAGCCCCAGCATTTT.

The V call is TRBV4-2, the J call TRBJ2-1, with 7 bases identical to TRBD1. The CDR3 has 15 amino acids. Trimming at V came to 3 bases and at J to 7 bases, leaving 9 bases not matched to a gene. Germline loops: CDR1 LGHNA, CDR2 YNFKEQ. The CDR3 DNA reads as TGTGCCAGCAGCCAGGAACAGGGGCTGGCTAATGAGCAGTTCTTC. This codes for CASSQEQGLANEQFF.

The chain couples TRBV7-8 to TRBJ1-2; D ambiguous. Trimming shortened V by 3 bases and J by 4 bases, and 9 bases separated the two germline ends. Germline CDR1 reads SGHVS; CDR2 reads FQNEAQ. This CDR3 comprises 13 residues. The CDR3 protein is CASSFYSGYGYTF. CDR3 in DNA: TGTGCCAGCAGCTTCTACTCGGGCTATGGCTACACCTTC. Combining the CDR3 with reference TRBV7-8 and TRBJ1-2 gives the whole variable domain GAGVSQSPRYKVAKRGQDVALRCDPISGHVSLFWYQQALGQGPEFLTYFQNEAQLDKSGLPSDRFFAERPEGSVSTLKIQRTQQEDSAVYLCASSFYSGYGYTFGSGTRLTVV.

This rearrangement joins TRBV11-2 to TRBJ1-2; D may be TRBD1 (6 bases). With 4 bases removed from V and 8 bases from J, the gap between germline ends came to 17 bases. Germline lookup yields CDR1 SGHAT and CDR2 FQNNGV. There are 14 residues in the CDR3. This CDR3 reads CASSSGAGLEGYTF. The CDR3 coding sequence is TGTGCCAGCAGCTCAGGGGCAGGGTTAGAGGGCTACACCTTC.

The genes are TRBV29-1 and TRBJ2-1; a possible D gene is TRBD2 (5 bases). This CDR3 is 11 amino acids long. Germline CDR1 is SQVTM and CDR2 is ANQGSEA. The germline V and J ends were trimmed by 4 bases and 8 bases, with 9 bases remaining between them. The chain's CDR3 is CSVVQRDEQFF. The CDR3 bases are TGCAGCGTTGTCCAGAGGGATGAGCAGTTCTTC.

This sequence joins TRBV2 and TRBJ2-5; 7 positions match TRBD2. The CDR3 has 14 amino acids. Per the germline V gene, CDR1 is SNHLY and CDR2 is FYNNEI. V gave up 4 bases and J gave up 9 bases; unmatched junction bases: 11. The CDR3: CASSVEAARGAQYF. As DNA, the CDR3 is TGTGCCAGCAGTGTCGAGGCAGCCCGGGGGGCCCAGTACTTC.

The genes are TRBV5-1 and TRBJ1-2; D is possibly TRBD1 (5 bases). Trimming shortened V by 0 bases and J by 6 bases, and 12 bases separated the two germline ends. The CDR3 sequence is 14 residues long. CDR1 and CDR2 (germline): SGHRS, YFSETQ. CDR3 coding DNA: TGCGCCAGCAGCTTGGGACAGCGACCTCATGGCTACACCTTC. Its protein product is CASSLGQRPHGYTF.

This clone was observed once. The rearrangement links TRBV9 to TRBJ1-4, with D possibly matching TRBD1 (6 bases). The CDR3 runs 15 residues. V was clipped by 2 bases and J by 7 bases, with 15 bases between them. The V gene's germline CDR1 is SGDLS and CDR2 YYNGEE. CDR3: CASSVGAEGIEKLFF. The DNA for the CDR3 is TGTGCCAGCAGCGTGGGGGCTGAAGGTATTGAAAAACTGTTTTTT.

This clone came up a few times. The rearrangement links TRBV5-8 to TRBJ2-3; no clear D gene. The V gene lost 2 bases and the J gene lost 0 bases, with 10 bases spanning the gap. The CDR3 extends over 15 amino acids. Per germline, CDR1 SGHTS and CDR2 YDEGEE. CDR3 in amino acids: CASSFPQSSTDTQYF. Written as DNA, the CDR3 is TGTGCCAGCAGCTTTCCACAGTCTAGCACAGATACGCAGTATTTT.

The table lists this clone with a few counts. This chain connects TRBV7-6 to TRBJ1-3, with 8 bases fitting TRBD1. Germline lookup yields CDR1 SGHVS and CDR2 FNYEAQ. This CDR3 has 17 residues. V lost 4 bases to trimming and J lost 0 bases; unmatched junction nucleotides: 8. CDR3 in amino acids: CASSSGQGSFSGNTIYF. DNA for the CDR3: TGTGCCAGCAGCTCAGGACAGGGATCCTTCTCTGGAAACACCATATATTTT.

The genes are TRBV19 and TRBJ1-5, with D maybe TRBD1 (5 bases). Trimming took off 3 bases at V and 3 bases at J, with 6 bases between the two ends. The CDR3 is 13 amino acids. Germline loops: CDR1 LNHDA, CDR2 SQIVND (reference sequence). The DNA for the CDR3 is TGTGCCAGTAGTATGGGACTCAATCAGCCCCAGCATTTT. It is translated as CASSMGLNQPQHF.

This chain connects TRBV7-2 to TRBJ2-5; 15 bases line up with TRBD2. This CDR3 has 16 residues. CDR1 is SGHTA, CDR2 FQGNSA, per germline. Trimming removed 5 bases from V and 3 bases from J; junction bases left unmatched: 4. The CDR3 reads CASSGRTSGGEETQYF. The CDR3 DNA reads TGTGCCAGCAGCGGTCGGACTAGCGGGGGGGAAGAGACCCAGTACTTC.

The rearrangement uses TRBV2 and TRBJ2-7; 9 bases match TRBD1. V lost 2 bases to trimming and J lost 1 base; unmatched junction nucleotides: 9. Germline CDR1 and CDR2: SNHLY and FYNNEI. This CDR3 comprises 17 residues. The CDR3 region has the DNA TGTGCCAGCAGTGAATCCGGGGACAGGGATGGGTCCTACGAGCAGTACTTC. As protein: CASSESGDRDGSYEQYF.

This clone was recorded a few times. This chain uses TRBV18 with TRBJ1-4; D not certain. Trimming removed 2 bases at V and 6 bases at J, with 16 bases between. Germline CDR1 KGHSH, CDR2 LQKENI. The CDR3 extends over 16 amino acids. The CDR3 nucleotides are TGTGCCAGCTCACCATTCCGTGACCCAGGCCATGAAAAACTGTTTTTT. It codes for CASSPFRDPGHEKLFF.

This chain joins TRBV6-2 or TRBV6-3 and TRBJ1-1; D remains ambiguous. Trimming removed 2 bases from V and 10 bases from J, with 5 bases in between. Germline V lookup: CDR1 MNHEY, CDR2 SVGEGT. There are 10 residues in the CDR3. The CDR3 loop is CASSYGSAFF. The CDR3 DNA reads TGTGCCAGCAGTTACGGCTCAGCTTTCTTT.

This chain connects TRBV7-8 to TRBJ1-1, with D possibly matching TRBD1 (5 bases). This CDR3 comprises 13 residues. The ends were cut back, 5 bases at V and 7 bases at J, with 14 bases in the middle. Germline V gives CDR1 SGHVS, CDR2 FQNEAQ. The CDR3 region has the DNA TGTGCCAGCAGCCAGACGAGACAGTTTGAAGCTTTCTTT. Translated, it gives CASSQTRQFEAFF.

The CDR3 protein is CASSAQVQETQYF. In DNA form, the CDR3 reads TGTGCCAGCAGCGCACAGGTCCAGGAGACCCAGTACTTC. The J gene is TRBJ2-5, the V gene TRBV14; the D gene is possibly TRBD1 (5 bases). CDR3 length: 13 amino acids. V was clipped by 5 bases and J by 5 bases, with 12 bases between them. In germline, CDR1 is SGHDN, CDR2 FVKESK. Filled out from reference TRBV14 and TRBJ2-5, the complete variable domain reads EAGVTQFPSHSVIEKGQTVTLRCDPISGHDNLYWYRRVMGKEIKFLLHFVKESKQDESGMPNNRFLAERTGGTYSTLKVQPAELEDSGVYFCASSAQVQETQYFGPGTRLLVL.

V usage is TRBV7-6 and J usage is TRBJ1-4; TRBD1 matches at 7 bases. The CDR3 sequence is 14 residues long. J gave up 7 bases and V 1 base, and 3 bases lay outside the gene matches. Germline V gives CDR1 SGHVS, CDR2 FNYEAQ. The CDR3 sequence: CASSLEGQTEKLFF. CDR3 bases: TGTGCCAGCAGCTTAGAGGGACAGACTGAAAAACTGTTTTTT.

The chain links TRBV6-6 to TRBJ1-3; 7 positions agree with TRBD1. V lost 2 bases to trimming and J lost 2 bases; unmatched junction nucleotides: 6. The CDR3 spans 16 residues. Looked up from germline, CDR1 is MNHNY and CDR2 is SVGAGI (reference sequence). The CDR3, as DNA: TGTGCCAGCAGTTACCCAAGACAGGGAGCTGGAAACACCATATATTTT. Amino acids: CASSYPRQGAGNTIYF.

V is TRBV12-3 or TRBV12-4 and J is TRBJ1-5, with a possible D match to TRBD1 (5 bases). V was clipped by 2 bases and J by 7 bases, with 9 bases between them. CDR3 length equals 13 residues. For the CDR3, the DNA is TGTGCCAGCAGTTTATCGGGGGAGCAGCCCCAGCATTTT. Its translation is CASSLSGEQPQHF.